This TCR beta chain was observed in a study of blood T cell repertoires in COVID-19. Study as a whole: Sites across the United States, Italy and Spain contributed samples from acute and convalescent COVID-19. T cells, B-cell-depleted T cells, or PBMCs supplied cDNA or gDNA.

Germline CDR1 SGHNT, CDR2 YYREEE (reference sequence). This CDR3 spans 14 amino acids. The V end was cut by 4 bases, the J end by 2 bases, with 12 bases between. How the authors handled the data: Nucleated cell number was recorded as an estimate derived from reference gene primer amplification. Produced via immunoSEQ multiplex PCR; TCRdb's table is partial and in-frame only. From that table come the V and J calls and clone size; the DNA was used to work out D and trimming. This sample carries more than 200,000 clones, more than 60% of them seen once, and the ten largest clones take about 4%. This clone is a singleton in its sample.

This chain uses TRBV5-4 with TRBJ1-1; no clear D. Sequencing was carried out using peripheral blood. The receptor's source is a woman aged 40 to 50 with active or convalescent COVID-19. CDR3 protein: CASSKRAGNTEAFF. CDR3 DNA: TGTGCCAGCAGCAAGAGGGCAGGAAACACTGAAGCTTTCTTT.